The rows below give T cell receptor beta chains drawn from one sample of a study of blood T cell repertoires in COVID-19. Sequencing was performed with immunoSEQ multiplex PCR; in TCRdb, only in-frame clones are kept and a portion is missing. The table lists under 200,000 clones, about 85% of them singletons. Sequences were obtained from peripheral blood. Every receptor here comes from a woman aged 80 or over in a cohort sampled during active or convalescent COVID-19. Both conserved end residues are part of each CDR3. D genes are given only for firm matches. The size of a clone is reported for some rows only, either as once, few or many, or as a class for expanded clones.

TRBV10-1	NA	TRBJ2-2	NA	CASSPKYTGELFF	TGCGCCAGCAGTCCTAAATACACCGGGGAGCTGTTTTTT
TRBV5-1	few	TRBJ1-2	TRBD1	CASSLEMQGALFNYGYTF	TGCGCCAGCAGCTTGGAAATGCAGGGGGCCCTATTCAACTATGGCTACACCTTC
TRBV6-2/TRBV6-3	NA	TRBJ2-3	TRBD1	CASSLQGANTQYF	TGTGCCAGCAGTTTGCAGGGGGCGAACACGCAGTATTTT
TRBV20-1	once	TRBJ2-5	NA	CSASLEEETQYF	TGCAGTGCTAGTCTAGAGGAAGAGACCCAGTACTTC
TRBV27	NA	TRBJ2-3	NA	CASSPPSTDTQYF	TGTGCCAGCAGTCCCCCAAGCACAGATACGCAGTATTTT
TRBV7-9	NA	TRBJ2-3	NA	CASSRSTGFTDTQYF	TGTGCCAGCAGCCGGTCGACAGGATTCACAGATACGCAGTATTTT
TRBV10-1	NA	TRBJ2-3	TRBD2	CASSPGTSGGDTQYF	TGCGCCAGCAGTCCCGGGACTAGCGGGGGGGATACGCAGTATTTT
TRBV9	few	TRBJ2-3	NA	CASSVGSRDFTADTQYF	TGTGCCAGCAGCGTAGGCTCCCGGGACTTTACCGCAGATACGCAGTATTTT
TRBV28	NA	TRBJ1-2	NA	CASSFFRGSSYGYTF	TGTGCCAGCAGTTTTTTCAGGGGCTCTAGCTATGGCTACACCTTC
TRBV7-9	NA	TRBJ1-1	TRBD1	CASSLDWDRNTEAFF	TGTGCCAGCAGCTTAGATTGGGACAGAAACACTGAAGCTTTCTTT
TRBV6-5	NA	TRBJ1-2	TRBD1	CASSYRRTGGNYGYTF	TGTGCCAGCAGTTACCGCCGGACAGGGGGAAACTATGGCTACACCTTC
TRBV6-1	NA	TRBJ1-2	TRBD1	CASSAHSKTGYLKYYGYTF	TGTGCCAGCAGTGCACATTCTAAGACAGGGTACCTAAAATACTATGGCTACACCTTC
TRBV6-5	NA	TRBJ1-5	TRBD1	CAHRGTANQPQHF	TGTGCCCACAGAGGGACAGCTAATCAGCCCCAGCATTTT
TRBV10-3	NA	TRBJ2-3	TRBD1	CAISQDRVLFTDTQYF	TGTGCCATCAGCCAGGACAGGGTCTTATTCACAGATACGCAGTATTTT
TRBV24-1	NA	TRBJ2-1	NA	CATSDAREQFF	TGTGCCACCAGTGATGCGCGAGAGCAGTTCTTC
TRBV18	NA	TRBJ1-1	NA	CASSPITGKGTEAFF	TGTGCCAGCTCACCAATTACAGGGAAGGGAACTGAAGCTTTCTTT
TRBV19	NA	TRBJ2-6	TRBD2	CASAPRPTSGGSALSSGANVLTF	TGTGCCAGTGCACCACGCCCCACTAGCGGGGGGTCCGCCCTCTCCTCTGGGGCCAACGTCCTGACTTTC
TRBV5-1	NA	TRBJ2-3	TRBD2	CASSLFSGSQSTDTQYF	TGCGCCAGCAGCTTATTTAGCGGGAGCCAAAGCACAGATACGCAGTATTTT
TRBV3-1/TRBV3-2	NA	TRBJ1-3	NA	CASSQGRANSGNTIYF	TGTGCCAGCAGCCAAGGCAGGGCGAACTCTGGAAACACCATATATTTT
TRBV7-2	NA	TRBJ1-5	NA	CASSLAGGSTKGPQHF	TGTGCCAGCAGCTTAGCGGGGGGGTCCACTAAGGGACCCCAGCATTTT
TRBV3-1/TRBV3-2	NA	TRBJ2-1	TRBD2	CASSQDNLAGSSYNEQFF	TGTGCCAGCAGCCAAGACAATCTAGCGGGGAGCTCCTACAATGAGCAGTTCTTC
TRBV28	NA	TRBJ1-2	TRBD1	CASRSRQGTYGYTF	TGTGCCAGCAGGTCGAGACAGGGGACCTATGGCTACACCTTC
TRBV4-3	NA	TRBJ1-1	NA	CASSQDGSLGTEAFF	TGCGCCAGCAGCCAAGATGGGAGCCTGGGCACTGAAGCTTTCTTT
TRBV30	NA	TRBJ1-4	TRBD1	CAWKWKYRGGEKLFF	TGTGCCTGGAAATGGAAGTACAGGGGAGGTGAAAAACTGTTTTTT
TRBV18	NA	TRBJ2-1	TRBD2	CASSPLRRGGRNEQFF	TGTGCCAGCTCACCACTTAGGCGGGGGGGCCGAAATGAGCAGTTCTTC
TRBV19	NA	TRBJ2-1	TRBD2	CASSPSGIVDEQFF	TGTGCCAGTAGCCCTAGCGGGATAGTGGATGAGCAGTTCTTC
TRBV6-6	NA	TRBJ1-3	TRBD1	CASLGTGTGNTIYF	TGTGCCAGCCTAGGGACAGGGACTGGAAACACCATATATTTT
TRBV12-3/TRBV12-4	once	TRBJ1-2	NA	CASSLGRENGYTF	TGTGCCAGCAGTTTGGGCAGGGAAAATGGCTACACCTTC
TRBV7-2	NA	TRBJ1-5	TRBD1	CASSSQGYGQPQHF	TGTGCCAGCAGCTCACAGGGGTACGGCCAGCCCCAGCATTTT
TRBV27	once	TRBJ1-5	TRBD1	CASSARGTANSNQPQHF	TGTGCCAGCTCTGCCAGAGGGACAGCAAATAGCAATCAGCCCCAGCATTTT
TRBV6-1	once	TRBJ1-2	TRBD1	CASSEGQGMPAGVKTNYGYTF	TGTGCCAGCAGTGAAGGACAGGGCATGCCAGCAGGGGTGAAGACTAACTATGGCTACACCTTC
TRBV6-6	NA	TRBJ2-7	TRBD1	CASRPGQGEQYF	TGTGCCAGCAGACCGGGACAGGGGGAGCAGTACTTC
TRBV4-1	NA	TRBJ2-7	NA	CASSQALLAEQYF	TGCGCCAGCAGCCAAGCGCTGTTGGCCGAGCAGTACTTC
TRBV20-1	NA	TRBJ1-5	NA	CSASGGNSNQPQHF	TGCAGTGCTAGTGGCGGGAATAGCAATCAGCCCCAGCATTTT
TRBV19	NA	TRBJ2-1	NA	CASSIDIAAAYNEQFF	TGTGCCAGTAGTATAGACATAGCGGCGGCCTACAATGAGCAGTTCTTC
TRBV10-2	NA	TRBJ2-3	TRBD2	CASTASGRASTDTQYF	TGCGCCAGCACGGCTAGCGGGAGAGCTAGCACAGATACGCAGTATTTT
TRBV5-8	NA	TRBJ2-3	NA	CASSLAGASTDTQYF	TGTGCCAGCTCGCTCGCGGGGGCTAGCACAGATACGCAGTATTTT
TRBV29-1	few	TRBJ2-7	TRBD1	CSVDRQGFNEQYF	TGCAGCGTTGATCGACAGGGGTTTAACGAGCAGTACTTC
TRBV30	many	TRBJ2-3	NA	CAWSVPLATQYF	TGTGCCTGGAGTGTACCACTAGCTACGCAGTATTTT